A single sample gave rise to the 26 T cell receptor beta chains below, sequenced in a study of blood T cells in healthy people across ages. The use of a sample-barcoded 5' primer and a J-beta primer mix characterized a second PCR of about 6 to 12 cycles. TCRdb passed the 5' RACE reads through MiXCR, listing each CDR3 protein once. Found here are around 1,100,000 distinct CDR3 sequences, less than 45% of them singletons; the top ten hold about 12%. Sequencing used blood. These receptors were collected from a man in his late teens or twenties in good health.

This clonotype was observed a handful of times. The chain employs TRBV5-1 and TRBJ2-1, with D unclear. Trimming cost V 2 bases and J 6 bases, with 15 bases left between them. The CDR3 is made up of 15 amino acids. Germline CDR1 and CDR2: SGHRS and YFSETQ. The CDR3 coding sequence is TGCGCCAGCAGCTTATCCCCCCAGGACCGCAATGAGCAGTTCTTC. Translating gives CASSLSPQDRNEQFF.

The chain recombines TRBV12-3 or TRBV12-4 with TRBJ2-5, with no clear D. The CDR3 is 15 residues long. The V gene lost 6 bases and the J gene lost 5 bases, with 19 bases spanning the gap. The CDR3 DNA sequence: TGTGCCAGCAGAAATTCCGGACCTGCTACGGAGACCCAGTACTTC. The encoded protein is CASRNSGPATETQYF.

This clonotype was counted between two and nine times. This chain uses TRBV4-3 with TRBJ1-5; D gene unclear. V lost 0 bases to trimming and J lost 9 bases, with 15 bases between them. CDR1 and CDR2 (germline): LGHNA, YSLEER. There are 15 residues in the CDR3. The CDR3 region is CASSQDWRGPWPQHF. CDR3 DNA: TGCGCCAGCAGCCAAGATTGGAGAGGGCCTTGGCCCCAGCATTTT.

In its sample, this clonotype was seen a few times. The CDR3 DNA sequence: TGTGCCAGCACCAAGACAGGGAACACTGAAGCTTTCTTT. Translating gives CASTKTGNTEAFF. V is TRBV6-6 and J is TRBJ1-1; D is possibly TRBD1 (6 bases). CDR1 and CDR2 (germline): MNHNY, SVGAGI (reference sequence). The ends were cut back, 7 bases at V and 1 base at J, with 10 bases in the middle. This CDR3 has 13 residues.

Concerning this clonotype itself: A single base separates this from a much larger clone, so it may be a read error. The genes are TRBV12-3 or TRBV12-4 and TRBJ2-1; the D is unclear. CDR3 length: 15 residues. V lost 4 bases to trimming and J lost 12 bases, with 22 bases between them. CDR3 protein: CASSSLPPALGGQFF. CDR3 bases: TGTGCCAGCAGTTCCCTCCCGCCTGCTTTGGGTGGGCAGTTCTTC.

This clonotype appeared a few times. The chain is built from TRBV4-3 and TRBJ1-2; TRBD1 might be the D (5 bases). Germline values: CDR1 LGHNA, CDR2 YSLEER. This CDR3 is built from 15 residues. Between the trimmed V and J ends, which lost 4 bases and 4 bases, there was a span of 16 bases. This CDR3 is CASSLMGGSSYGYTF. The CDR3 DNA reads TGCGCCAGCAGCCTCATGGGGGGGTCCTCCTATGGCTACACCTTC.

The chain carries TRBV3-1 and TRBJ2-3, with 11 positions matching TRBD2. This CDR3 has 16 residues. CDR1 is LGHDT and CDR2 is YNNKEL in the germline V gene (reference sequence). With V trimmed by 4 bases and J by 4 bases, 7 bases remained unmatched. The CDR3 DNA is TGTGCCAGCAGCCCGCGCCTAGCGGGAGGAGCAGATACGCAGTATTTT. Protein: CASSPRLAGGADTQYF.

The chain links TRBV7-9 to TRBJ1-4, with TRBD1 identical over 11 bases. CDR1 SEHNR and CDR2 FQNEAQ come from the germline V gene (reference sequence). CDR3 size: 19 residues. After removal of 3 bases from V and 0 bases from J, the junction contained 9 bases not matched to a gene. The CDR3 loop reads CASSFYGTGGYPTNEKLFF. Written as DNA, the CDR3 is TGTGCCAGCAGCTTTTACGGGACAGGGGGATACCCAACTAATGAAAAACTGTTTTTT.

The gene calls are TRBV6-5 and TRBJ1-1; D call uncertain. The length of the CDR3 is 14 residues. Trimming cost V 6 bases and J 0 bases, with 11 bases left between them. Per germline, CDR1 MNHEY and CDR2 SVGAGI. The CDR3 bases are TGTGCCAGCAGGAGGACGGTTTTGAACACTGAAGCTTTCTTT. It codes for CASRRTVLNTEAFF.

The chain's CDR3 is CASASTGEQYF. For the CDR3, the DNA is TGTGCCAGCGCCAGCACAGGGGAGCAGTACTTC. J is TRBJ2-4 and V is TRBV27, with 7 bases fitting TRBD1. There are 11 residues in the CDR3. Trimming removed 8 bases from V and 13 bases from J; junction bases left unmatched: 8. CDR1 is MNHEY, CDR2 SMNVEV, per germline (reference sequence).

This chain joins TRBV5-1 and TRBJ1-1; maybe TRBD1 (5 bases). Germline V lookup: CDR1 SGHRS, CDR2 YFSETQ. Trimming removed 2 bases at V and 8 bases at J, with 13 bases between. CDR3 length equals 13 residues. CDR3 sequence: CASSFSMGEEAFF. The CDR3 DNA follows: TGCGCCAGCAGCTTCTCGATGGGGGAGGAAGCTTTCTTT.

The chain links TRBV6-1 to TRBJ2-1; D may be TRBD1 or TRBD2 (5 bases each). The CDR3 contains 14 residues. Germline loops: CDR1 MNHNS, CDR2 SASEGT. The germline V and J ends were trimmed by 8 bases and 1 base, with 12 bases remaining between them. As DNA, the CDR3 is TGTGCCAGCCGGGACCCGGTTTCCTACAATGAGCAGTTCTTC. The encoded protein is CASRDPVSYNEQFF.

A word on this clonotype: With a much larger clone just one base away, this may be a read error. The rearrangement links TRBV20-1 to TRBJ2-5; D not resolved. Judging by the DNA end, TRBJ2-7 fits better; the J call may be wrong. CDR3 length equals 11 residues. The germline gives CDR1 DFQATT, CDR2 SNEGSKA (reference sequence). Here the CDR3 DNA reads TGCAGTGCTAGTTCGGCATACGAGCAGTACTTC. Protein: CSASSAYEQYF.

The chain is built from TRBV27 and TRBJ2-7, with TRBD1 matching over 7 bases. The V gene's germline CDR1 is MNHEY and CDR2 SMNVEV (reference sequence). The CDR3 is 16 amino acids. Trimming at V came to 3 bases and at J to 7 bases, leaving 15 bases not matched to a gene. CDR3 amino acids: CASSFLTGTAYNEQYF. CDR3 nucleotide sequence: TGTGCCAGCAGTTTCCTCACCGGGACAGCGTACAATGAGCAGTACTTC.

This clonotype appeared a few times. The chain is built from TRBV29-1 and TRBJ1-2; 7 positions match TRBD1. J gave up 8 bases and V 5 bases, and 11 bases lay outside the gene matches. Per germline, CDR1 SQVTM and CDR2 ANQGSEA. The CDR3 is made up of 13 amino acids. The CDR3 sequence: CSVSASRGLGYTF. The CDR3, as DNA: TGCAGCGTTTCCGCTTCGAGGGGGCTCGGCTACACCTTC.

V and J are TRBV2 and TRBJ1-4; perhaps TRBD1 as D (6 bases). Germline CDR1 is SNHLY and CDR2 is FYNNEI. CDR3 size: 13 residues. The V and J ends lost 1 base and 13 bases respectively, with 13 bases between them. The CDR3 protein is CASSEGGQGTLFF. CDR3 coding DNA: TGTGCCAGCAGTGAAGGGGGGCAGGGCACACTGTTTTTT.

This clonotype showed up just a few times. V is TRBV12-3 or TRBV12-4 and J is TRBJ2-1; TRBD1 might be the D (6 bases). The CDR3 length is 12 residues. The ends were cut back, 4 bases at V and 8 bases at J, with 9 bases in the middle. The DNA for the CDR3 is TGTGCCAGCAGTTCGAACAGGGATGAGCAGTTCTTC. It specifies CASSSNRDEQFF.

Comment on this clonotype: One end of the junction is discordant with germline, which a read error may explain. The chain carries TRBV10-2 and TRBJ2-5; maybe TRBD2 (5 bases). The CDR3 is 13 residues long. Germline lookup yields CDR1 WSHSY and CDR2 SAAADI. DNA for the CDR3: TGCACCAGTACTAGGGCTGACTACAATGAGCAGTACTTC. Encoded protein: CTSTRADYNEQYF.

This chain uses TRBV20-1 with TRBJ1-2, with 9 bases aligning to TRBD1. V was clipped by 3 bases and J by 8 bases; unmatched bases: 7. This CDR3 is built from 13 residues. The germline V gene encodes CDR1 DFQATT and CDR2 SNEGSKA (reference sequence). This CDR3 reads CSASNRGREGYTF. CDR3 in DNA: TGCAGTGCTAGTAACAGGGGGCGTGAAGGCTACACCTTC.

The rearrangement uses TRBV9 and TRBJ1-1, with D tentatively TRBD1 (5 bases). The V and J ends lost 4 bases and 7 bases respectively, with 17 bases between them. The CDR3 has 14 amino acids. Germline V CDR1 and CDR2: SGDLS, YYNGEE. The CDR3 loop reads CASSSLGTLREAFF. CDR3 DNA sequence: TGTGCCAGCAGCTCCTTGGGGACCCTCCGTGAAGCTTTCTTT.

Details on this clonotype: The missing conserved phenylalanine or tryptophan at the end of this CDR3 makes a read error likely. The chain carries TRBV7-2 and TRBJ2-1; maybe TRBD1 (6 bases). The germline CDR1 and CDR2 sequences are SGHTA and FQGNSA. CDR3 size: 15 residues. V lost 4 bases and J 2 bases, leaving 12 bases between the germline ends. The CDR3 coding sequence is TGTGCCAGCAGCTCCCAGGGGTTCCCCTACAATGAGCAGTTCTAC. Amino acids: CASSSQGFPYNEQFY.

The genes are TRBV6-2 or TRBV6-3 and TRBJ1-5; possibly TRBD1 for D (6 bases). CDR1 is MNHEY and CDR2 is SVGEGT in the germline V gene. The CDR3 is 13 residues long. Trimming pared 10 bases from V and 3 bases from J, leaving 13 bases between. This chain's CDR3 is CATGPGHNQPQHF. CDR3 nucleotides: TGTGCCACCGGGCCGGGACACAATCAGCCCCAGCATTTT.

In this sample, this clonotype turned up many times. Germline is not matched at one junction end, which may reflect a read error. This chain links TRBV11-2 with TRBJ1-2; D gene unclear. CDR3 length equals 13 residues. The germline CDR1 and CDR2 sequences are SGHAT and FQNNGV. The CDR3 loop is CASSLSADYGYTF. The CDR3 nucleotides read TGCGCCAGCAGCTTGTCGGCGGACTATGGCTACACCTTC.

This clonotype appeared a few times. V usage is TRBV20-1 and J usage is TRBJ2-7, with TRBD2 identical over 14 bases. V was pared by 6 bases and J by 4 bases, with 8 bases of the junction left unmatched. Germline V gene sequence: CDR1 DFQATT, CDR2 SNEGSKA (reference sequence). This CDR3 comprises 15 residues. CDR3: CSAGLGTSGSYEQYF. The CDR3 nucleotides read TGCAGTGCGGGGCTTGGGACTAGCGGGAGTTACGAGCAGTACTTC.

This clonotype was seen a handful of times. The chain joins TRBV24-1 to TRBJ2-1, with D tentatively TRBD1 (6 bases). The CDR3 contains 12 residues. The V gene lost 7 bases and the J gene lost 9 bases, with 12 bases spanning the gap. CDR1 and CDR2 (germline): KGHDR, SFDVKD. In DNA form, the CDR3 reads TGTGCCACCAGGGGGGCAGAGAGTGAGCAGTTCTTC. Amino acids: CATRGAESEQFF.

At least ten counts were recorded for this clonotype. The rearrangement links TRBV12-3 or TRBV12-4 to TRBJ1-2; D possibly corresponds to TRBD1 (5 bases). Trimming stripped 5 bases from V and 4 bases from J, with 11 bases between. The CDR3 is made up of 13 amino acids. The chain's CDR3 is CASSPQVRYGYTF. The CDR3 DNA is TGTGCCAGCAGTCCACAGGTTCGCTATGGCTACACCTTC.